The rows below give T cell receptor beta chains drawn from one sample of a study of cytomegalovirus exposure and HLA in healthy donors. The assay was immunoSEQ multiplex PCR, and TCRdb's table has in-frame clones only and misses some. The sample lists 150,000 to 170,000 clones, about 85% occurring once. Sequences were obtained from PBMCs. The receptors were sampled from a man aged 30 to 45 in good health and CMV-seropositive. The CDR3 runs from the conserved cysteine through the conserved F or W. D genes are given only for firm matches. Size values are once, few and many counts, or a class for expanded clones, and some rows have none.

v_gene	abundance	j_gene	d_gene	CDR3nt	CDR3aa
TRBV7-7	-	TRBJ2-5	TRBD1	TGTGCCAGCAGCTTAGGGACAGGGGGAGGTGAGACCCAGTACTTC	CASSLGTGGGETQYF
TRBV18	-	TRBJ1-5	TRBD1	TGTGCCAGCTCACTACAGGGGCAACCATTGGAGCCCCAGCATTTT	CASSLQGQPLEPQHF
TRBV27	-	TRBJ2-1	-	TGTGCCAGCAGTTTAATATCGGTCGCCTCCTACAATGAGCAGTTCTTC	CASSLISVASYNEQFF
TRBV12-5	-	TRBJ2-2	-	TGTGCTAATGGTTTGTCCTCAGGGTTAGAGAGGGGGGAGCTGTTTTTT	CANGLSSGLERGELFF
TRBV19	-	TRBJ2-1	TRBD2	TGTGCCAGTAGTATAGACGATCGGGGGGCCTACAATGAGCAGTTCTTC	CASSIDDRGAYNEQFF
TRBV6-6	-	TRBJ1-1	-	TGTGCCAGCACTCTAAACAGGATGAACACTGAAGCTTTCTTT	CASTLNRMNTEAFF
TRBV5-5	-	TRBJ1-1	-	TGTGCCAGCAGCCTGTGGGACTCGGCGGGCACTGAAGCTTTCTTT	CASSLWDSAGTEAFF
TRBV6-1	-	TRBJ2-7	TRBD1	TGTGCCATTACTTTTGGGACAGGGGGCTCCTACGAGCAGTACTTC	CAITFGTGGSYEQYF
TRBV28	-	TRBJ1-4	TRBD1	TGTGCCAGCAGTCCGGACAGGCCTAATGAAAAACTGTTTTTT	CASSPDRPNEKLFF
TRBV27	once	TRBJ2-7	-	TGTGCCAGCAGTTTGGGTAGCGGCAGTCCCTACGAGCAGTACTTC	CASSLGSGSPYEQYF
TRBV11-1	-	TRBJ2-7	TRBD1	TGTGCCAGCAGCTTGTTGGGCCAGGGGGCGAACTACGAGCAGTACTTC	CASSLLGQGANYEQYF
TRBV28	-	TRBJ1-4	TRBD1	TGTGCCAGCAGTTTCCCAGGGGGCGAAGAAAAACTGTTTTTT	CASSFPGGEEKLFF
TRBV9	-	TRBJ2-1	-	TGTGCCAGCAGCGTGAGACTAGGAGTTAGCTACAATGAGCAGTTCTTC	CASSVRLGVSYNEQFF
TRBV5-4	-	TRBJ2-7	-	TGTGCCAGCAGCTTGTTACAGGGCGCGACGAGCTCCTACGAGCAGTACTTC	CASSLLQGATSSYEQYF
TRBV29-1	-	TRBJ2-3	TRBD2	TGCAGCGTTGACGGACTAGCGGGGGGTCTCAGAGATACGCAGTATTTT	CSVDGLAGGLRDTQYF
TRBV7-3	-	TRBJ2-7	-	TGTGCCCTCAAGAAGCCTCTGTACTTC	CALKKPLYF
TRBV25-1	-	TRBJ2-1	TRBD2	TGTGCCAGCAGTGAAGCGGGTAGCGGGCCGAGCTCCTACAATGAGCAGTTCTTC	CASSEAGSGPSSYNEQFF
TRBV25-1	-	TRBJ2-1	-	TGTGCCAGCAGTGCCGCATCTACAGGGAGGGATGAGCAGTTCTTC	CASSAASTGRDEQFF
TRBV10-3	-	TRBJ1-5	-	TGTGCCATCAGGGCATCAGGGGGCAATCAGCCCCAGCATTTT	CAIRASGGNQPQHF
TRBV28	-	TRBJ2-7	TRBD2	TGTGCCAGCAGAATAAGCGGGGACTACTACGAGCAGTACTTC	CASRISGDYYEQYF
TRBV11-3	-	TRBJ2-7	TRBD1	TGTGCCAGCAGCCTCAGGGGGCGGAATCCCCCTTACGAGCAGTACTTC	CASSLRGRNPPYEQYF
TRBV5-1	once	TRBJ2-5	-	TGCGCCAGCACCCCCTGGGACTCCGAAGAGACCCAGTACTTC	CASTPWDSEETQYF
TRBV27	-	TRBJ2-3	TRBD2	TGTGCCAGCAGTAAGCGGGAGGGAGATACGCAGTATTTT	CASSKREGDTQYF
TRBV5-4	once	TRBJ2-7	-	TGTGCCAGCAGCTTGGGACTTTCCCGCTACGAGCAGTACTTC	CASSLGLSRYEQYF
TRBV15	-	TRBJ2-5	-	TGTGCCACCAGCAGAGTTTCAGGGGTTGAGACCCAGTACTTC	CATSRVSGVETQYF
TRBV29-1	-	TRBJ1-1	-	TGCAGCGGTAAAGCAGGGTTAAACACTGAAGCTTTCTTT	CSGKAGLNTEAFF
TRBV27	-	TRBJ2-1	-	TGTGCCAGCAGCCCTCGTACCTACAATGAGCAGTTCTTC	CASSPRTYNEQFF
TRBV5-1	-	TRBJ1-2	-	TGCGCCAGCAGATCCGGGACAAAAGATGGCTACACCTTC	CASRSGTKDGYTF
TRBV10-2	-	TRBJ1-1	TRBD1	TGCGCCAGCAGGACCGGGACAGGGAACACTGAAGCTTTCTTT	CASRTGTGNTEAFF
TRBV7-2	-	TRBJ1-2	-	TGTGCCAGCAGCTTAGTGTCAGGGCTTATGAATGGCTACACCTTC	CASSLVSGLMNGYTF
TRBV29-1	-	TRBJ2-7	-	TGCAGCGTTACTTCCGGGACACCCTTTTACGAGCAGTACTTC	CSVTSGTPFYEQYF
TRBV18	-	TRBJ2-7	TRBD2	TGTGCCAGCTCACCTTCCAGCGGGAGCGGGGACCCTTACGAGCAGTACTTC	CASSPSSGSGDPYEQYF
TRBV7-8	-	TRBJ2-3	TRBD1	TGTGCCAGCACCTCCGATTTTGCTGAAGGGCACGAGACAGGGAACACAGATACGCAGTATTTT	CASTSDFAEGHETGNTDTQYF
TRBV7-3	-	TRBJ2-7	TRBD2	TGTGCCAGCAGCTCGGGACTAGCGGGGCCCTACGAGCAGTACTTC	CASSSGLAGPYEQYF
TRBV19	-	TRBJ2-7	-	TGTGCCACGAAAGGGACATTACCCATCGAGCAGTACTTC	CATKGTLPIEQYF
TRBV6-1	once	TRBJ2-1	-	TGTGCCAGCTGCTCCCAGGGGCCCAATGAGCAGTTCTTC	CASCSQGPNEQFF
TRBV18	once	TRBJ1-5	TRBD1	TGTGCCAGCTCATACGACAGGGATCAGCCCCAGCATTTT	CASSYDRDQPQHF
TRBV7-9	-	TRBJ2-1	TRBD2	TGTGCCAGCACGGGGGGGCACTACAATGAGCAGTTCTTC	CASTGGHYNEQFF
TRBV29-1	-	TRBJ1-2	TRBD1	TGCAGCGTTGTCCCGCGACAGGGACTCAACTATGGCTACACCTTC	CSVVPRQGLNYGYTF
TRBV21-1	-	TRBJ2-5	-	TGTGCCAGCACCACATCAGGGGGACCCGGGGAGACCCAGTACTTC	CASTTSGGPGETQYF
TRBV6-5	-	TRBJ1-1	TRBD1	TGTGCCAGCAGAACTCTTGAGACAGGGGCCACTGAAGCTTTCTTT	CASRTLETGATEAFF
TRBV7-9	-	TRBJ2-1	TRBD1	TGTTCCAGCCCCGGGACAGGTCCTCGTTACAATGAGCAGTTCTTC	CSSPGTGPRYNEQFF
TRBV4-3	-	TRBJ1-1	-	TGCGCCAGCAGCCAGGGTGGGGGTGCGGGGGGGGAAGCTTTCTTT	CASSQGGGAGGEAFF
TRBV4-1	-	TRBJ1-1	-	TGCGCCAGCAGCCCGAGCACAGTGAACACTGAAGCTTTCTTT	CASSPSTVNTEAFF
TRBV7-9	-	TRBJ2-5	-	TGTGCCAGCAGCTGGGCGGAGATCGCAAGGGAGCAGTACTTC	CASSWAEIAREQYF
TRBV18	once	TRBJ1-5	TRBD1	TGTGCCAGCTCACCGGACAGGCCAAATCAGCCCCAGCATTTT	CASSPDRPNQPQHF
TRBV28	-	TRBJ2-7	TRBD1	TGTGCCAGCAGTTTACCGGGACAGGGGGCCTACGAGCAGTACTTC	CASSLPGQGAYEQYF
TRBV4-1	-	TRBJ2-5	TRBD1	TGCGCCAGCAGCCAAGGTCCAGGGGGTTTGGAGACCCAGTACTTC	CASSQGPGGLETQYF
TRBV29-1	few	TRBJ2-7	TRBD1	TGCAGCGTTGAAGGGGACAGGAGCTCCTACGAGCAGTACTTC	CSVEGDRSSYEQYF
TRBV11-2	-	TRBJ2-2	-	TGTGCCAGCAGAAGGGGCACCGGGGAGCTGTTTTTT	CASRRGTGELFF
TRBV2	once	TRBJ1-2	-	TGTGCCAGCAATGTAAACCAGGACAGCATCCTTAACTATGGCTACACCTTC	CASNVNQDSILNYGYTF
TRBV11-3	once	TRBJ1-1	TRBD1	TGTGCCAGCAGCTTCGGGACAGGGAACACTGAAGCTTTCTTT	CASSFGTGNTEAFF
TRBV29-1	-	TRBJ2-1	-	TGCAGCGTTCTAGGGGGAGACTCCTACAATGAGCAGTTCTTC	CSVLGGDSYNEQFF